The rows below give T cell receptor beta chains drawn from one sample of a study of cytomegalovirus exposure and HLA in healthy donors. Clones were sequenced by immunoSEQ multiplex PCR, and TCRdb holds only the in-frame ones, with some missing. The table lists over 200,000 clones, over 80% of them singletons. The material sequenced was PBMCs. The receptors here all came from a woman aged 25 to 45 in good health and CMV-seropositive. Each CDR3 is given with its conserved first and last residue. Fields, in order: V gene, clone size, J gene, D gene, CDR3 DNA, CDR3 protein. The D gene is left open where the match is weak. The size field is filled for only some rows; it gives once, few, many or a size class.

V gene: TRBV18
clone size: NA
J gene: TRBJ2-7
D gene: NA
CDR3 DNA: TGTGCCAGCTCACCCAGACCCCCGGGCCCCGGGGCCGGGTCCTACGAGCAGTACTTC
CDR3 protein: CASSPRPPGPGAGSYEQYF

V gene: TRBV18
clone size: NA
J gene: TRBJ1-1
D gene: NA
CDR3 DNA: TGTGCCAGCTCACTCGACAGGAACACTGAAGCTTTCTTT
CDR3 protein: CASSLDRNTEAFF

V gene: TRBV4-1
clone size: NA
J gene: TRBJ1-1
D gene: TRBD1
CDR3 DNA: TGCGCCAGCAGCCTACAGGGGTTGAACACTGAAGCTTTCTTT
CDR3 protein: CASSLQGLNTEAFF

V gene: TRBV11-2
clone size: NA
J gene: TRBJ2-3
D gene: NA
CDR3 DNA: TGTGCCAGCAGCTTAGAGGGGGATACGCAGTATTTT
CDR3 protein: CASSLEGDTQYF

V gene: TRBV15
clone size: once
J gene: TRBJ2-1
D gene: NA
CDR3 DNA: TGTGCCACCAGCAGAGTACCAAGGGGTAGCGGAGCTAATATTGAGCAGTTCTTC
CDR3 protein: CATSRVPRGSGANIEQFF

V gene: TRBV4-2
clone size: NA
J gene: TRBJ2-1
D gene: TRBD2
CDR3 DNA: TGTGCCAGCAGCCAAGCGATTAGCGGGAGTGTCGACAATGAGCAGTTCTTC
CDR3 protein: CASSQAISGSVDNEQFF

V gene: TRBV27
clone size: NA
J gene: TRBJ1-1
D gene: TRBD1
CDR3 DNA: TGTGCCAGCACCTCGGACAGGGCGAACACTGAAGCTTTCTTT
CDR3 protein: CASTSDRANTEAFF

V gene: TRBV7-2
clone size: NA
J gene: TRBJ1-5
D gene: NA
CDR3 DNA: TGTGCCAGCAGCTCTGAAAGGAATCAGCCCCAGCATTTT
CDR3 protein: CASSSERNQPQHF

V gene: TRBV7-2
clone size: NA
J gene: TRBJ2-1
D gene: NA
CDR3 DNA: TGTGCCAGCAGCAGCAGCCACGCGGATGAGCAGTTCTTC
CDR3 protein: CASSSSHADEQFF

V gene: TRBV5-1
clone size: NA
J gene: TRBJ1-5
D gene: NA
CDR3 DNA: TGCGCCAGCAGCTTTTATCAGGGCAGGCTTAGCAATCAGCCCCAGCATTTT
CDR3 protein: CASSFYQGRLSNQPQHF

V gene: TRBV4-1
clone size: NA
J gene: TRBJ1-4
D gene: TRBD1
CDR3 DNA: TGCGCCAGCAGCTTCCGGACAGGCGAAAAACTGTTTTTT
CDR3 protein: CASSFRTGEKLFF

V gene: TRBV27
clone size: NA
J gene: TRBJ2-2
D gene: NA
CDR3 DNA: TGTGCCAGCACCCCAGTGGGCAGGACCAGGGAGCTGTTTTTT
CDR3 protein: CASTPVGRTRELFF

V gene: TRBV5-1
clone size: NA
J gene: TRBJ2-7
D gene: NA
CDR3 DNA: TGCGCCAGCAGCTTGGAAGCATACGAGCAGTACTTC
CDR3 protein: CASSLEAYEQYF

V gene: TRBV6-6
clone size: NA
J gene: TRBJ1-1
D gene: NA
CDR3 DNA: TGTGCCAGCAGTCTCCAGGACACTGAAGCTTTCTTT
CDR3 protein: CASSLQDTEAFF

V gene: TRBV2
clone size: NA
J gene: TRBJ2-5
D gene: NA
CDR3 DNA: TGTGCCAGCAGAAGACAAGAGACCCAGTACTTC
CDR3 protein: CASRRQETQYF

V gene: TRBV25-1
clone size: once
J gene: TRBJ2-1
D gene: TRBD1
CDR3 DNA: TGTGCCAGCAGTGAACCACAGGGGGTGGGCAATGAGCAGTTCTTC
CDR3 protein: CASSEPQGVGNEQFF

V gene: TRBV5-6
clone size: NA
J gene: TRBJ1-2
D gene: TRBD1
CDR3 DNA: TGTGCCAGCAGCAGGGGGAACAGGGGGCGTTCCTATGGCTACACCTTC
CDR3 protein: CASSRGNRGRSYGYTF

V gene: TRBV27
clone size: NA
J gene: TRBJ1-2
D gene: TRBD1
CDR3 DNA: TGTGCCAGCACCCCCACAGGGGGCGGGTTGGCTAACTATGGCTACACCTTC
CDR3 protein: CASTPTGGGLANYGYTF

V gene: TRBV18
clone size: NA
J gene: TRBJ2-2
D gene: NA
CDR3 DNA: TGTGCCAGCTCACCACCCACCCCAGGCGCCGGGGAGCTGTTTTTT
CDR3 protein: CASSPPTPGAGELFF

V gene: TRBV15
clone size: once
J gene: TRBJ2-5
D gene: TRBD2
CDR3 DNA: TGTGCCACCAGCAGAATGCGGCGGGAGGGCAGAGAGACCCAGTACTTC
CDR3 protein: CATSRMRREGRETQYF

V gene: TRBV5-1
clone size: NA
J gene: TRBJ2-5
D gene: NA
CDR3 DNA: TGCGCCAGCACCCAACCGGGACGGCAAGAGACCCAGTACTTC
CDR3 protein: CASTQPGRQETQYF

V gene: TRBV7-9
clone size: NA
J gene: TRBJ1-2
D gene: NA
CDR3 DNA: TGTGCCAGCAGCTTAGGGGGGCGGAGAGGCTACACCTTC
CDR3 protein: CASSLGGRRGYTF

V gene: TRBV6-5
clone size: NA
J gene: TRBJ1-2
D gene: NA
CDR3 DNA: TGTGCCAGCAAACAAATCATGAGCCCTAACTATGGCTACACCTTC
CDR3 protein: CASKQIMSPNYGYTF

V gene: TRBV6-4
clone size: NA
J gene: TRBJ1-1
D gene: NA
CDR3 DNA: TGTGCCAGCAGTGAAATCCCTAACACTGAAGCTTTCTTT
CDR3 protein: CASSEIPNTEAFF

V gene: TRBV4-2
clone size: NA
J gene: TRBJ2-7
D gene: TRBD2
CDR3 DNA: TGTGCCAGCAGCCAAGAACTAGCGGGAGTGCTAACCTACGAGCAGTACTTC
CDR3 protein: CASSQELAGVLTYEQYF

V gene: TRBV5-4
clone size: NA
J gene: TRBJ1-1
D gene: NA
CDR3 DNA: TGTGCCAGCAGCTTGGGAGGGGCAGGGATGAACACTGAAGCTTTCTTT
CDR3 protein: CASSLGGAGMNTEAFF

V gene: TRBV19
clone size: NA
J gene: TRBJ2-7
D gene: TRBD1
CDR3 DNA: TGTGCCAGTAGTATCTCCGGGACAGCCTACGAGCAGTACTTC
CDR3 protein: CASSISGTAYEQYF

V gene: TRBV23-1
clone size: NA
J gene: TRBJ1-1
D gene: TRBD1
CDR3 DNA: TGCGCCAGCAGACTGGGACAGAAGAACACTGAAGCTTTCTTT
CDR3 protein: CASRLGQKNTEAFF

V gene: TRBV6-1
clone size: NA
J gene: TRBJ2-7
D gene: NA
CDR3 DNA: TGTGCCAGCAGAGAATTTCCAGCGGTAGCGCAGTACTTC
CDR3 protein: CASREFPAVAQYF

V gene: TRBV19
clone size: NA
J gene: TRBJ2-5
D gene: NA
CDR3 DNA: TGTGCCAGTAGTATAGCCCGACGGCCCCAAGAGACCCAGTACTTC
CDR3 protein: CASSIARRPQETQYF

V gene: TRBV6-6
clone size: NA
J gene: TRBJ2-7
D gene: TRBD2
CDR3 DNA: TGTGCCAGCAGTTACGAACTAGCGGGATTTTTAAACGAGCAGTACTTC
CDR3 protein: CASSYELAGFLNEQYF

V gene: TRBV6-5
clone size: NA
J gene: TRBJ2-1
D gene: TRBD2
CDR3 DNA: TGTGCCAGCAGTTACAGCGGGAGGATCAATGAGCAGTTCTTC
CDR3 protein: CASSYSGRINEQFF

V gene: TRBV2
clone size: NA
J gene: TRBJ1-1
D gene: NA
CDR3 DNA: TGTGCCAGCAGTGAAGCCCGGGGAACTGAAGCTTTCTTT
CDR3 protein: CASSEARGTEAFF

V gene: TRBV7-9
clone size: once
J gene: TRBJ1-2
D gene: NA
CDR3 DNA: TGTGCCAGCAGCTTTGTAGACTATGGCTACACCTTC
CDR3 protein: CASSFVDYGYTF

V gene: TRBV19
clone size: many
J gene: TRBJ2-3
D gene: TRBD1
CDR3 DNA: TGTGCCAGTAGTATAACAGGGGGACATACGCAGTATTTT
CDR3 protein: CASSITGGHTQYF

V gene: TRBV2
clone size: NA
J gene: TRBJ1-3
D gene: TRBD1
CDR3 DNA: TGTGCCAGCAGTGGACGCAGGACAGGCATCTCTGGAAACACCATATATTTT
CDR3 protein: CASSGRRTGISGNTIYF

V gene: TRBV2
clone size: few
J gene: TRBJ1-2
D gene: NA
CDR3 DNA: TGTGCCAGCAGTAAAGTCTCCTATGGCTACACCTTC
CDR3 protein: CASSKVSYGYTF

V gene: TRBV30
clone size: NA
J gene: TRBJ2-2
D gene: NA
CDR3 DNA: TGTGCCTGGAGGGAAGGGTGGGAGCTGTTTTTT
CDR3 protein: CAWREGWELFF

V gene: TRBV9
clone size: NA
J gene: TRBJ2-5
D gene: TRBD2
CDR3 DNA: TGTGCCAGCAGCGTGGCTAGCGGGAGACAAGAGACCCAGTACTTC
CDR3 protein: CASSVASGRQETQYF

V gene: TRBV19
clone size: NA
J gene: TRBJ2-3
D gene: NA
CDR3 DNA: TGTGCCAGTAGTATAGTTTGGGGTAGGGGGTCAGATACGCAGTATTTT
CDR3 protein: CASSIVWGRGSDTQYF

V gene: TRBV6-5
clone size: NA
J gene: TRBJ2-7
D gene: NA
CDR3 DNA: TGTGCCAGCAGTTACTCGCAGGGCGCCTACGAGCAGTACTTC
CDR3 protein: CASSYSQGAYEQYF

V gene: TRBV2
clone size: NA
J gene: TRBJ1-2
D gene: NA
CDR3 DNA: TGTGCCAGCGATCGGGGGGCGAACGGCTACACCTTC
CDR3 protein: CASDRGANGYTF

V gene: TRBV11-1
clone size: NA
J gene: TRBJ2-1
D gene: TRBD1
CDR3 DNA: TGTGCCAGCAGCTTAGTCGGGACAGGGGGCAACTACAATGAGCAGTTCTTC
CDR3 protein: CASSLVGTGGNYNEQFF

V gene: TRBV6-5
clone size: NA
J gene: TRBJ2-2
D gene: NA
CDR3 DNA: TGTGCCAGCAGTTACGAGGGACCGAACACCGGGGAGCTGTTTTTT
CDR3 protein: CASSYEGPNTGELFF

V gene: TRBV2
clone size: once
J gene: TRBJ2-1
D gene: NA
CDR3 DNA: TGTGCCAGCACCTCGGACCTGACAGCCACCTACAATGAGCAGTTCTTC
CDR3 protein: CASTSDLTATYNEQFF

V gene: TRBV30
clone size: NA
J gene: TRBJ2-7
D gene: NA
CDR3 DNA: TGTGCCTGGACCCTCTTGACCGGAGACGAGCAGTACTTC
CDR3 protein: CAWTLLTGDEQYF

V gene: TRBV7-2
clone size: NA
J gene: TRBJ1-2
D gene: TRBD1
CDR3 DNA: TGTGCCAGCAGCCCCTTCCTTCGTGACAGGGGCTATGGCTACACCTTC
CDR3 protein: CASSPFLRDRGYGYTF

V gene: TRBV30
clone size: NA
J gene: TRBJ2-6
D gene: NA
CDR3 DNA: TGTGCCTGGAACCTGGGGGGGGCCGGGGCCAACGTCCTGACTTTC
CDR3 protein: CAWNLGGAGANVLTF

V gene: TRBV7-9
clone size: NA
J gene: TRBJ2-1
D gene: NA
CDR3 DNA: TGTGCCAGCAGCTTAGCCCCGTGGAGCTCCTACAATGAGCAGTTCTTC
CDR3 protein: CASSLAPWSSYNEQFF

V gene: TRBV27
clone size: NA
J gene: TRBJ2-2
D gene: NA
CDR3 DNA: TGTGCCAGCAGTTTATCATCCAGCCACACCGGGGAGCTGTTTTTT
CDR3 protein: CASSLSSSHTGELFF

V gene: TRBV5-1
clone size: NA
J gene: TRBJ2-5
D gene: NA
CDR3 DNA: TGCGCCAGCAGCTTGAGGACGGGGCAGGAGACCCAGTACTTC
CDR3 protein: CASSLRTGQETQYF

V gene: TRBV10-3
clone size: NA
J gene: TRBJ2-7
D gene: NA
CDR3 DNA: TGTGCCATCTCATGGGATACCTACGAGCAGTACTTC
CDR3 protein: CAISWDTYEQYF